This T cell receptor beta chain was recorded in a study of control samples from healthy donors and cancer patients (dated by TCRdb to the early 2020s). V and J lose 7 bases and 1 base, and a span of 7 bases separates them. Sequences MDHEN (CDR1) and SYDVKM (CDR2) are obtained from the germline V gene. The CDR3 runs 13 amino acids, cysteine and phenylalanine included. The only DNA kept is the CDR3, 39 bases in frame from the first base. The library was produced with the immunoSEQ multiplex PCR assay. The table comes from immuneACCESS by way of TCRdb, which keeps in-frame sequences with V and J called. Part of the clones is missing from these tables; in studies checked, under half for an unresolved V gene and the rest for unknown reasons. The sample yields 90,000 to 130,000 clones; approximately 84% were counted once. The ten largest clones take up under 8.5% of the sample. On this clone: It has no known antigen specificity. Nothing much larger sits one base from this clone, and base qualities are not available.

The rearranged chain carries TRBV28 and TRBJ2-2; the D gene identity is not certain. The clonotype comes from a young man in good health. Sample: blood. The DNA sequence is given as TGTGCCAGCACCCGGAGGAACACCGGGGAGCTGTTTTTT. The translation is CASTRRNTGELFF.